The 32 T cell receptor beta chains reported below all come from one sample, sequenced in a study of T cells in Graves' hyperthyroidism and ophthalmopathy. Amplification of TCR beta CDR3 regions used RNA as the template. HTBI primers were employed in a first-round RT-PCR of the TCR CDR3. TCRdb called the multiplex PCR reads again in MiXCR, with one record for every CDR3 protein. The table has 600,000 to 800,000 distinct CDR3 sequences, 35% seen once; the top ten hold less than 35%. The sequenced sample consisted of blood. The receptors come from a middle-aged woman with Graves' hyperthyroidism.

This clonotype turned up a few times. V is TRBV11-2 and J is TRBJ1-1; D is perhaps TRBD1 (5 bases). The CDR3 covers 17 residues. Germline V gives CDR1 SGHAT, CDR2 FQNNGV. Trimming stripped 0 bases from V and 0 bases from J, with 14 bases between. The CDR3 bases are TGTGCCAGCAGCTTAGATCTGAGGGGATCCGTGAACACTGAAGCTTTCTTT. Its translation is CASSLDLRGSVNTEAFF.

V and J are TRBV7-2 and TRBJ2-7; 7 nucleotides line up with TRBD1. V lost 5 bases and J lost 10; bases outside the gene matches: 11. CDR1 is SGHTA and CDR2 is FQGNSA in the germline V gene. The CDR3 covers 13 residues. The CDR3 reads CASSAGTEHGQYF. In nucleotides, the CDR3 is TGTGCCAGCAGCGCAGGGACAGAACACGGCCAGTACTTC. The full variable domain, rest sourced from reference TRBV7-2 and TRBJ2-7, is GAGVSQSPSNKVTEKGKDVELRCDPISGHTALYWYRQSLGQGLEFLIYFQGNSAPDKSGLPSDRFSAERTGGSVSTLTIQRTQQEDSAVYLCASSAGTEHGQYFGPGTRLTVT.

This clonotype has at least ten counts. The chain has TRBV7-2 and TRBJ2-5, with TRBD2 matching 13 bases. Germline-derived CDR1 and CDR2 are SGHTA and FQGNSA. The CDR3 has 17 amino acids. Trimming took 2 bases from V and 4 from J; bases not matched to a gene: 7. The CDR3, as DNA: TGTGCCAGCAGCTTACAACCGGGACTAGCGGGGCGAGAGACCCAGTACTTC. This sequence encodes CASSLQPGLAGRETQYF.

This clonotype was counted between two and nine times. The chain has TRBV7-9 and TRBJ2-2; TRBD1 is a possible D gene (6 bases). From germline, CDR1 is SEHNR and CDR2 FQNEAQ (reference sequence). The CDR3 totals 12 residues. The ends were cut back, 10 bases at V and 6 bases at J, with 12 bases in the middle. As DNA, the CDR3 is TGTGCCAACAACAGGGTCCCCGGGGAGCTGTTTTTT. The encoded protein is CANNRVPGELFF. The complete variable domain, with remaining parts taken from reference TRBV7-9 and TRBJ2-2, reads DTGVSQNPRHKITKRGQNVTFRCDPISEHNRLYWYRQTLGQGPEFLTYFQNEAQLEKSRLLSDRFSAERPKGSFSTLEIQRTEQGDSAMYLCANNRVPGELFFGEGSRLTVL.

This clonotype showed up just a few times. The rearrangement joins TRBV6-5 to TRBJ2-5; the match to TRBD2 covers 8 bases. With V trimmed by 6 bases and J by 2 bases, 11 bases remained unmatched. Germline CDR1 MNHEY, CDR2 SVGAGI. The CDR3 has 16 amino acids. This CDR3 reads CASRRGGSVGQETQYF. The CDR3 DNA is TGTGCCAGCAGGCGCGGGGGGTCTGTGGGTCAAGAGACCCAGTACTTC.

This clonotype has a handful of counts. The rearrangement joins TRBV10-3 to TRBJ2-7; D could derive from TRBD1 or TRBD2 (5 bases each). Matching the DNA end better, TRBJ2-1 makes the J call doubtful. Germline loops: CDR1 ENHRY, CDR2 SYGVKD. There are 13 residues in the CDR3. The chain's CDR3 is CAISGDGYNEQFF. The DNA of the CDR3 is TGTGCCATCAGTGGGGACGGCTACAATGAGCAGTTCTTC.

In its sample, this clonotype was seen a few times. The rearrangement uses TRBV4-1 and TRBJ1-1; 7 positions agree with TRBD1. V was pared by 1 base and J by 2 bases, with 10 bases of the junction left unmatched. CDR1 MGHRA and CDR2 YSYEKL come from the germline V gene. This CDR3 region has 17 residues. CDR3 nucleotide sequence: TGCGCCAGCAGCCAAGTAGGACAGGCCCCCCGAAACACTGAAGCTTTCTTT. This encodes CASSQVGQAPRNTEAFF.

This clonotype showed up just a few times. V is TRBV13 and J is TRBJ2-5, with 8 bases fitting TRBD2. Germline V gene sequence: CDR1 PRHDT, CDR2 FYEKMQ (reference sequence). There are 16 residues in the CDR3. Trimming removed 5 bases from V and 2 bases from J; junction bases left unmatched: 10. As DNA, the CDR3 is TGTGCCAGCAGCCATCTAGCGGGTTCTAAACAAGAGACCCAGTACTTC. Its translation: CASSHLAGSKQETQYF.

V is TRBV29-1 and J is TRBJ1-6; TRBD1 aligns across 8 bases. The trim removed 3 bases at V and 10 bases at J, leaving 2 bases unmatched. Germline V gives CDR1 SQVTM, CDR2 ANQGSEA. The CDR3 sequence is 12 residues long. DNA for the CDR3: TGCAGCGTTGAGGACAGGGACTCACCCCTCCACTTT. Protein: CSVEDRDSPLHF.

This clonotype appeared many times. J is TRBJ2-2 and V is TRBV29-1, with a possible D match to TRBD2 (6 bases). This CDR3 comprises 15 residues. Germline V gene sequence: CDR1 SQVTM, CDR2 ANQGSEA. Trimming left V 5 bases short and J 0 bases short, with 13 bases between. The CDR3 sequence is CSVKPSASNTGELFF. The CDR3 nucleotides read TGCAGCGTTAAGCCTAGCGCCTCGAACACCGGGGAGCTGTTTTTT.

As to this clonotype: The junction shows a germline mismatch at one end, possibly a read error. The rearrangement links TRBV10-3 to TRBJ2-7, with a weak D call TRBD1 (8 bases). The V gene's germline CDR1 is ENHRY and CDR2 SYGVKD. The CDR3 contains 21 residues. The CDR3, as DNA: TGTGCCACCGACGGAACAGGGGGGACAGCGGGGAGGCCTTATTCCTCCCACGAGCAGTACTTC. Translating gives CATDGTGGTAGRPYSSHEQYF.

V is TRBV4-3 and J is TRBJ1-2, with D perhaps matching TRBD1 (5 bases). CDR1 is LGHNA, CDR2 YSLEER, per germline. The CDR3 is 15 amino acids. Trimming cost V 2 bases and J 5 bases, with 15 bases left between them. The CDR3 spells CASSQPPRGVYGYTF. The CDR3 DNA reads TGCGCCAGCAGCCAACCCCCCCGGGGGGTATATGGCTACACCTTC.

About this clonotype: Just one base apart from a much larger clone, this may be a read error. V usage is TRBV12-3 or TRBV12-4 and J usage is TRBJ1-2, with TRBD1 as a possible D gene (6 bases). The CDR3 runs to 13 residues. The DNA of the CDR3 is TGTGTCAGCAGTTTCGCGGGGGCGTATGGCTACACCTTC. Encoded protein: CVSSFAGAYGYTF.

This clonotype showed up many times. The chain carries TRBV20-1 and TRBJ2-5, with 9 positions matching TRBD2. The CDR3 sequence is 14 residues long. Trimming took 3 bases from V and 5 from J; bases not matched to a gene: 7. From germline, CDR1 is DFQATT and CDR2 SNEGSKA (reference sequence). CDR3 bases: TGCAGTGCTAGTGGGGCGGGGGGGCCCGAGACCCAGTACTTC. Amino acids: CSASGAGGPETQYF.

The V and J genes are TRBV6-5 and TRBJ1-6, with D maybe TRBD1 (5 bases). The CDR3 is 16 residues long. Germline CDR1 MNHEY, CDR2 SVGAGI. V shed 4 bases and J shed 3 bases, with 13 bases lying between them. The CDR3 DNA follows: TGTGCCAGCAGTTCCGACAGAAATTTCTATAATTCACCCCTCCACTTT. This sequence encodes CASSSDRNFYNSPLHF.

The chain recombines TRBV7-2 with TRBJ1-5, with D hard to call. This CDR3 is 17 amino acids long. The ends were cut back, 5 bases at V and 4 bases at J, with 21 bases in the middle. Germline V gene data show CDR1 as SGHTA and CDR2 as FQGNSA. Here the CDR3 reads CASSQDLNLRSNQPQHF. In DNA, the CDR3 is TGTGCCAGCAGCCAAGACCTTAACTTGCGATCGAATCAGCCCCAGCATTTT.

This chain's CDR3 is CASSQTDQPQHF. The DNA of the CDR3 is TGTGCCAGCAGCCAGACGGATCAGCCCCAGCATTTT. This chain uses TRBV7-9 with TRBJ1-5; D ambiguous. CDR3 length: 12 amino acids. The germline V gene encodes CDR1 SEHNR and CDR2 FQNEAQ (reference sequence). V shed 5 bases and J shed 5 bases, with 7 bases lying between them.

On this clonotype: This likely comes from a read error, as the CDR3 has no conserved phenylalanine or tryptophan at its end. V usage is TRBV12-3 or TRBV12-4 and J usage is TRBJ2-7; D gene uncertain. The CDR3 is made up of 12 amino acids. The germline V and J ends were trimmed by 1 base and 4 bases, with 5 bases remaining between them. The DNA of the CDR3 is TGTGCCAGCAGTTTAGTTTCGTACGAGCAGTACTCC. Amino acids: CASSLVSYEQYS.

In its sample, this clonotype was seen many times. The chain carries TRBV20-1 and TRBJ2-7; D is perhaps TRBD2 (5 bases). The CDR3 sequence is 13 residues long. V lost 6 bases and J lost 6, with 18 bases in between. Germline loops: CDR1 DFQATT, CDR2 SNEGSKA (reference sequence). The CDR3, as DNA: TGCAGTGCACCAGGAGGAAAGGCACTCGAGCAGTACTTC. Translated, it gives CSAPGGKALEQYF.

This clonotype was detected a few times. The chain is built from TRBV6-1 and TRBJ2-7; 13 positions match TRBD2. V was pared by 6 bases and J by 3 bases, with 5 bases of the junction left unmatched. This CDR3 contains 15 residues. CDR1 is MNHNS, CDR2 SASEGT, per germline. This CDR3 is CASRAGTSGIYEQYF. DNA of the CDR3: TGTGCCAGCAGAGCCGGGACTAGCGGGATCTACGAGCAGTACTTC.

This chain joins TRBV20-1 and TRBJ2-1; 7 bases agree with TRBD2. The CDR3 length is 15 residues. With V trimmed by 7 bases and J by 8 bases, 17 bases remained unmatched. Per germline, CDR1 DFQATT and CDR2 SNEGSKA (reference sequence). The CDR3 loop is CSVSGGSHDLDEQFF. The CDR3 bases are TGCAGTGTCTCCGGCGGGAGTCATGATCTCGATGAGCAGTTCTTC.

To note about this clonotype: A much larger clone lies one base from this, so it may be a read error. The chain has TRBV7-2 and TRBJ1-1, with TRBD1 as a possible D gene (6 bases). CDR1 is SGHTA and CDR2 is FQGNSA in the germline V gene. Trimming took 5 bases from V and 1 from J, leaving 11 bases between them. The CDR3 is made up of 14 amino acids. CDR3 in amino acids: CASSPGVANTEAFF. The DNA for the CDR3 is TGTGCCAGCAGCCCAGGGGTGGCGAACACTGAAGCTTTCTTT.

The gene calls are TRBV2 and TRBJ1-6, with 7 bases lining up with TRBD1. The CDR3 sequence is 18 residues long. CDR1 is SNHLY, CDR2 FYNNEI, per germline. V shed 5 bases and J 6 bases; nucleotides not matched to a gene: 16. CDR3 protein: CASSLFRGGRGFNSPLHF. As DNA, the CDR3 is TGTGCCAGCAGTTTATTCAGGGGGGGCCGGGGCTTTAATTCACCCCTCCACTTT.

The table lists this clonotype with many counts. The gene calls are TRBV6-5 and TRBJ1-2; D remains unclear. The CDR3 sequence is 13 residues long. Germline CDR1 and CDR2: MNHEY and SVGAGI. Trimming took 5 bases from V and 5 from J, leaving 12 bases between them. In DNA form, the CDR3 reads TGTGCCAGCAGTGAATCCGGTAGTTATGGCTACACCTTC. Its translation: CASSESGSYGYTF.

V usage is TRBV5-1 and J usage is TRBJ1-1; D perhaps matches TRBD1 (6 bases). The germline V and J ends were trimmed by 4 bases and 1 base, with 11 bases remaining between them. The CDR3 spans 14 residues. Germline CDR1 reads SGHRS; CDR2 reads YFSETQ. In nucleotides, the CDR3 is TGCGCCAGCAGCCTTGGGACACAGAACACTGAAGCTTTCTTT. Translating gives CASSLGTQNTEAFF.

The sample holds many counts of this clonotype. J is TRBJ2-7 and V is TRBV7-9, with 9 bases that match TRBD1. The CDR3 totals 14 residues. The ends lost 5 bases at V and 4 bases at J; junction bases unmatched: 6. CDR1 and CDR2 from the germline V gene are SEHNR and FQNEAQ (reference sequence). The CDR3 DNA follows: TGTGCCAGCAGCGGAGAGACAGGGGGGTACGAGCAGTACTTC. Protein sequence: CASSGETGGYEQYF.

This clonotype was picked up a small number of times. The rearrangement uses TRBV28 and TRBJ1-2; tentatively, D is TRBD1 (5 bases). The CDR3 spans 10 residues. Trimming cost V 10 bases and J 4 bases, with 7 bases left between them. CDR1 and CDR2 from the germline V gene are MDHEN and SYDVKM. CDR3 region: CAKGTYGYTF. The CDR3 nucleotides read TGTGCCAAGGGGACCTATGGCTACACCTTC.

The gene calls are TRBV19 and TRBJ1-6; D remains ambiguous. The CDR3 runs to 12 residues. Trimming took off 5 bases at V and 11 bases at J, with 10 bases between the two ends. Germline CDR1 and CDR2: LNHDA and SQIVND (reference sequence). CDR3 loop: CASSSYGTPLHF. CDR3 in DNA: TGTGCCAGTAGTTCCTACGGAACACCCCTCCACTTT.

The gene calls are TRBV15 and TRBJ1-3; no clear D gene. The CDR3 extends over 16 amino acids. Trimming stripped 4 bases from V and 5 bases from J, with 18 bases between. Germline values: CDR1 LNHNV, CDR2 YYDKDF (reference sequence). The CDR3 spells CATSTNHGGTRNTIYF. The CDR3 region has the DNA TGTGCCACCAGCACAAACCACGGAGGCACCAGAAACACCATATATTTT. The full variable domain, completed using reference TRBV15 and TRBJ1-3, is DAMVIQNPRYQVTQFGKPVTLSCSQTLNHNVMYWYQQKSSQAPKLLFHYYDKDFNNEADTPDNFQSRRPNTSFCFLDIRSPGLGDTAMYLCATSTNHGGTRNTIYFGEGSWLTVV.

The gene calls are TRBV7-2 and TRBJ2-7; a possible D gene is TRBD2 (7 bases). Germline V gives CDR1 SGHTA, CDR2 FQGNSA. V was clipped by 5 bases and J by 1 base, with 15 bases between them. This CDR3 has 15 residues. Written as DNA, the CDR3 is TGTGCCAGCAGCGAAACGGGGGGCAGTTCCTACGAGCAGTACTTC. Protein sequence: CASSETGGSSYEQYF.

The CDR3 DNA is TGCGCCAGCAGCTCAGGAGTAGCGGGGGGGCCTGGGAGAGAGACCCAGTACTTC. Its protein is CASSSGVAGGPGRETQYF. J is TRBJ2-5 and V is TRBV5-1, with 11 nucleotides matching TRBD2. The CDR3 has 18 residues. V gave up 3 bases and J gave up 4 bases; unmatched junction bases: 14. CDR1 and CDR2 (germline): SGHRS, YFSETQ.

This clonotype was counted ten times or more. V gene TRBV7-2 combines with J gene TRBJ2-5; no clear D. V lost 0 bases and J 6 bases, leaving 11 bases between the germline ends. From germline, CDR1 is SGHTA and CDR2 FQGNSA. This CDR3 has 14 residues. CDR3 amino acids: CASSLALNSQTQYF. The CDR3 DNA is TGTGCCAGCAGCTTAGCGCTAAATAGCCAGACCCAGTACTTC.